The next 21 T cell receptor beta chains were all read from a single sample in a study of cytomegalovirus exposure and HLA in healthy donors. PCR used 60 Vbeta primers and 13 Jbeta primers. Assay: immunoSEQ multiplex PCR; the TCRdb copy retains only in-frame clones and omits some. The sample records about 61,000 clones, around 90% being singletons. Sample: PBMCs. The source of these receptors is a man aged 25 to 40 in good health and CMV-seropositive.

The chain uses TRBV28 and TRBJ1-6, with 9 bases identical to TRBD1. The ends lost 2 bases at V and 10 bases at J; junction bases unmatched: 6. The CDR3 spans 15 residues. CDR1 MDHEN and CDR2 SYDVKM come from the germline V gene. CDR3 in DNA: TGTGCCAGCAGTTTAGTAGGGACAGGGTCATCACCCCTCCACTTT. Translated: CASSLVGTGSSPLHF. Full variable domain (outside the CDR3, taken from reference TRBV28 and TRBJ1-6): DVKVTQSSRYLVKRTGEKVFLECVQDMDHENMFWYRQDPGLGLRLIYFSYDVKMKEKGDIPEGYSVSREKKERFSLILESASTNQTSMYLCASSLVGTGSSPLHFGNGTRLTVT.

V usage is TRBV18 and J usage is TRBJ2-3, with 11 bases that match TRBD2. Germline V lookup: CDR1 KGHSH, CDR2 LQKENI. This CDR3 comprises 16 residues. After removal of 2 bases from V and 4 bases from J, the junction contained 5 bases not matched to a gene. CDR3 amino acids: CASSPAGLAAPDTQYF. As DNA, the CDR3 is TGTGCCAGCTCACCAGCGGGACTAGCGGCCCCAGATACGCAGTATTTT.

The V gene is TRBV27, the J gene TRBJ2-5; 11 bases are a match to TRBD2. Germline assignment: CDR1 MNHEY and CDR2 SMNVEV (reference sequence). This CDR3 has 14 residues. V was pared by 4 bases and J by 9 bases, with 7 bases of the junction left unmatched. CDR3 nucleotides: TGTGCCAGCAGTTCACTAGCGGGAGTAGGGGCCCAGTACTTC. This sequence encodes CASSSLAGVGAQYF.

DNA for the CDR3: TGTGCCAGCGTTAGCGGGAAGTACACCGGGGAGCTGTTTTTT. It encodes CASVSGKYTGELFF. The V and J genes are TRBV6-5 and TRBJ2-2, with 8 bases aligning to TRBD2. This CDR3 spans 14 amino acids. J gave up 3 bases and V 8 bases, and 5 bases lay outside the gene matches. CDR1 and CDR2 from the germline V gene are MNHEY and SVGAGI.

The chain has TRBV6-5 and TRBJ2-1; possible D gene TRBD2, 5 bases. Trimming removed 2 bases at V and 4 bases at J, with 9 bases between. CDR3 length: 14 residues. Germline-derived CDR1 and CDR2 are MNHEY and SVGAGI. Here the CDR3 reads CASSYLGKYNEQFF. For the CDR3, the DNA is TGTGCCAGCAGTTACCTCGGGAAGTACAATGAGCAGTTCTTC.

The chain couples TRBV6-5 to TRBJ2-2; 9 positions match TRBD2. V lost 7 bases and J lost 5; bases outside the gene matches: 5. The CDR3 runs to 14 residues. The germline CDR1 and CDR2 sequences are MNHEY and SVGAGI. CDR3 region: CASNGAGGTGELFF. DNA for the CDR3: TGTGCCAGCAATGGAGCGGGAGGAACCGGGGAGCTGTTTTTT.

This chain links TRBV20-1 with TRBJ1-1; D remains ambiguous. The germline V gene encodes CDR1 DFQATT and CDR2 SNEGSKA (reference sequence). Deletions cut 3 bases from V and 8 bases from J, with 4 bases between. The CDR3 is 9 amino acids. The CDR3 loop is CSARREAFF. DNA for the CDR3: TGCAGTGCTAGGCGGGAAGCTTTCTTT.

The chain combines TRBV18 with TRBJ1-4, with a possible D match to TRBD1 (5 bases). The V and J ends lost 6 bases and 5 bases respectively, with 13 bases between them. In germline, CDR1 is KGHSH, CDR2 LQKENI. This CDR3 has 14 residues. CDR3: CASSIQGLNEKLFF. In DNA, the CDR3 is TGTGCCAGCTCCATCCAGGGATTGAATGAAAAACTGTTTTTT. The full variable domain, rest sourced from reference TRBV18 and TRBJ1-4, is NAGVMQNPRHLVRRRGQEARLRCSPMKGHSHVYWYRQLPEEGLKFMVYLQKENIIDESGMPKERFSAEFPKEGPSILRIQQVVRGDSAAYFCASSIQGLNEKLFFGSGTQLSVL.

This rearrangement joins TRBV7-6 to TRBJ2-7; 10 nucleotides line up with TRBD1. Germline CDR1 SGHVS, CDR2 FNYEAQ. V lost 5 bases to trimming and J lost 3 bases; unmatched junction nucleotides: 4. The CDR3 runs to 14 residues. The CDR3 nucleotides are TGTGCCAGCAGCCCGGGACAGGGGTACTACGAGCAGTACTTC. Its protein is CASSPGQGYYEQYF.

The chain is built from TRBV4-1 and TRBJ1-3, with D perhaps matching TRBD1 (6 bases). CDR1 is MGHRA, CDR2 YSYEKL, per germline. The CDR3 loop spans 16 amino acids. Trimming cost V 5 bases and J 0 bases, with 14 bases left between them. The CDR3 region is CASSGGRSLSGNTIYF. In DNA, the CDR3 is TGCGCCAGCAGCGGGGGCAGATCTCTCTCTGGAAACACCATATATTTT.

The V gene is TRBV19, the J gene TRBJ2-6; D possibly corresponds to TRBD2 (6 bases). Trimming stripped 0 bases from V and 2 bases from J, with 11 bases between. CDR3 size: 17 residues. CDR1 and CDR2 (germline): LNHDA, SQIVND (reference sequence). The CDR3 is CASSIDQGGAGANVLTF. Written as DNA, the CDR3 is TGTGCCAGTAGTATAGATCAAGGAGGGGCTGGGGCCAACGTCCTGACTTTC. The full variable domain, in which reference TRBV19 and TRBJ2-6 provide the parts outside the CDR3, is DGGITQSPKYLFRKEGQNVTLSCEQNLNHDAMYWYRQDPGQGLRLIYYSQIVNDFQKGDIAEGYSVSREKKESFPLTVTSAQKNPTAFYLCASSIDQGGAGANVLTFGAGSRLTVL.

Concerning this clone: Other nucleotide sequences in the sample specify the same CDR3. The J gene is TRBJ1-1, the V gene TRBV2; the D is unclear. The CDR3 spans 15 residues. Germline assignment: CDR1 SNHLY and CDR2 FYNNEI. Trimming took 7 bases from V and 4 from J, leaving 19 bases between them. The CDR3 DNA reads TGTGCCAGCAACCCCTTAGCGACGGGGAGCACTGAAGCTTTCTTT. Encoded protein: CASNPLATGSTEAFF.

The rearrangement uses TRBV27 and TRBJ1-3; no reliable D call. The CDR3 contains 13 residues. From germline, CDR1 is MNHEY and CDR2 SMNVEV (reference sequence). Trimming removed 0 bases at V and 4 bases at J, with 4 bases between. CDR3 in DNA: TGTGCCAGCAGTTTATCGCGCGGAAACACCATATATTTT. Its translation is CASSLSRGNTIYF.

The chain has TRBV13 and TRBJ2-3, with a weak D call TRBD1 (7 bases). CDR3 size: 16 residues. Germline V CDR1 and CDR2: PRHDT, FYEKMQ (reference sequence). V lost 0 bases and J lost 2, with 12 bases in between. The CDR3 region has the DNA TGTGCCAGCAGCTTAGGTACAGGGGACTTCACAGATACGCAGTATTTT. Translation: CASSLGTGDFTDTQYF.

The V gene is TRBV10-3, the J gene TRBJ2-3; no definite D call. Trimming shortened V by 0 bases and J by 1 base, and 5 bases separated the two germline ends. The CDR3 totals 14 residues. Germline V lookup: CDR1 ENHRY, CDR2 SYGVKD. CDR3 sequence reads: CAISESTGTDTQYF. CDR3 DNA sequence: TGTGCCATCAGTGAGTCAACTGGCACAGATACGCAGTATTTT.

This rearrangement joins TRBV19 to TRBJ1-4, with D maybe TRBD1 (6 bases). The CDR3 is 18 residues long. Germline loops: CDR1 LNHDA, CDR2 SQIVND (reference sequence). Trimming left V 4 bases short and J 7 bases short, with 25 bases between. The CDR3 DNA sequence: TGTGCCAGTAGTAAAGGGGACATTCCCAAGGGACCTCGTGAAAAACTGTTTTTT. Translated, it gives CASSKGDIPKGPREKLFF.

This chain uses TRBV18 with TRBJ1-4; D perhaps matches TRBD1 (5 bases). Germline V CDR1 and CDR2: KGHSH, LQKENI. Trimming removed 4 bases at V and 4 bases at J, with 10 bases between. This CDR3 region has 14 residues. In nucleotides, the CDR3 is TGTGCCAGCTCACGGAGGGGAGATAATGAAAAACTGTTTTTT. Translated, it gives CASSRRGDNEKLFF.

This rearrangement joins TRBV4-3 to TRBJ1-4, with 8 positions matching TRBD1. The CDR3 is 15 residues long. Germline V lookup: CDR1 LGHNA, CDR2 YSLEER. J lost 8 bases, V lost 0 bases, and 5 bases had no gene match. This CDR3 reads CASSQDPRGPEKLFF. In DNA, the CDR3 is TGCGCCAGCAGCCAAGATCCCAGGGGGCCAGAAAAACTGTTTTTT.

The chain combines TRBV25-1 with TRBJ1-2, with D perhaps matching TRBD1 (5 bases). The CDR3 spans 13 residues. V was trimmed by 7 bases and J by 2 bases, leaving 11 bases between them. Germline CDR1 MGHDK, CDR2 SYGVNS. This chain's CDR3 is CASNTDTNYGYTF. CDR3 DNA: TGTGCCAGCAACACGGACACAAACTATGGCTACACCTTC.

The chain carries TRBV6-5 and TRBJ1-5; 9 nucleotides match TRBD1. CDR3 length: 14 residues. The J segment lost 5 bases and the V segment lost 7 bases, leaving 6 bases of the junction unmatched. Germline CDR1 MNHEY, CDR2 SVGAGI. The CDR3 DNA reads TGTGCCAGCACCTGGACAGGGGATTATCAGCCCCAGCATTTT. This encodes CASTWTGDYQPQHF.

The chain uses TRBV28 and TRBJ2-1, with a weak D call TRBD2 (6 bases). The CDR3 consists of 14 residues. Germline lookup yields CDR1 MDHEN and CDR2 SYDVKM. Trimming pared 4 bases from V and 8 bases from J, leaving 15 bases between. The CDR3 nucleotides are TGTGCCAGCAGTTCCCCGATTTCTAGCGATGAGCAGTTCTTC. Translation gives CASSSPISSDEQFF. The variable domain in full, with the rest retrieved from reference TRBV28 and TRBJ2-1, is DVKVTQSSRYLVKRTGEKVFLECVQDMDHENMFWYRQDPGLGLRLIYFSYDVKMKEKGDIPEGYSVSREKKERFSLILESASTNQTSMYLCASSSPISSDEQFFGPGTRLTVL.